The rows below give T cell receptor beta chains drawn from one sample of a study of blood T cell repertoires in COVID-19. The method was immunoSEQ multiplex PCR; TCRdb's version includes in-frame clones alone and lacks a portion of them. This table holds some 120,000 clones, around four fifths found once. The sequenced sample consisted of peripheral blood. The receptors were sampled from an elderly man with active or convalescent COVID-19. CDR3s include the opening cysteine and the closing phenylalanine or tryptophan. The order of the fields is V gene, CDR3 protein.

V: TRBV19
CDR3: CASSTGRFDGYTF

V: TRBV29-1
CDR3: CSVNRGGSEQYF

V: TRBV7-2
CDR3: CASSYDRGAYNEQFF

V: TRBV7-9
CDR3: CASSPDRADEKLFF

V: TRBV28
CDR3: CASSPTNTGELFF

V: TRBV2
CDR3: CASSAGVGRYEQYF

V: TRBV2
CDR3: CASRYRGGTEAFF

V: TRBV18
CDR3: CASSPSFEKLFF

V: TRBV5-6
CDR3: CASSQPGQGFYEQYF

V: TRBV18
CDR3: CASSPGQGVFGYTF

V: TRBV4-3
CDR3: CASSQEPAGGSNQPQHF